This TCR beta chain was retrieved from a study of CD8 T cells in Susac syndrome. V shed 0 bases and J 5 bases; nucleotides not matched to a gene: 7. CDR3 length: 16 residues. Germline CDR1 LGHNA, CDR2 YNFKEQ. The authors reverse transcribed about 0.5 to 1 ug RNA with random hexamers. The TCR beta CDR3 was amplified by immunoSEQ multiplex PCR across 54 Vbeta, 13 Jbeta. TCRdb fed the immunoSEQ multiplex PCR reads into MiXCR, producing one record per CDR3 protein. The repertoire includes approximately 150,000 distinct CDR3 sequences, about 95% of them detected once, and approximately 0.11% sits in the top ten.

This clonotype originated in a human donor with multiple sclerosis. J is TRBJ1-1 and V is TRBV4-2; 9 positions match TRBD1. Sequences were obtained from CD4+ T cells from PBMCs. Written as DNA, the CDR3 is TGTGCCAGCAGCCAAGAAGGAGGACAGGGGTTTACTGAAGCTTTCTTT. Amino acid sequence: CASSQEGGQGFTEAFF.